These T cell receptor beta chains were read from a single sample in a study of beta chain features in type 1 diabetes. Using immunoSEQ multiplex PCR, the repertoire was profiled, and TCRdb retains in-frame clones only, with some absent. The sample lists nearly 700,000 clones, around an eighth occurring once. Material: naive CD4+ T cells from blood. The receptors were sampled from a man aged 18 to 29 with type 1 diabetes. Each CDR3 is given with its conserved first and last residue. The D gene is left open where the match is weak. Not every row has a clone size; where given, it reads once, few, many or a size class.

j_gene: TRBJ1-3
abundance: few
d_gene: NA
v_gene: TRBV20-1
CDR3nt: TGCAGTGCTAGTTCTGGAAACACCATATATTTT
CDR3aa: CSASSGNTIYF

j_gene: TRBJ1-2
abundance: NA
d_gene: NA
v_gene: TRBV30
CDR3nt: TGTGCCTGGGGTGGGACGATGGGAGGCTACACCTTC
CDR3aa: CAWGGTMGGYTF

j_gene: TRBJ2-7
abundance: NA
d_gene: NA
v_gene: TRBV28
CDR3nt: TGTGCCAGCAGCCTGTCAGGGAAACTGTTGGACGAGCAGTACTTC
CDR3aa: CASSLSGKLLDEQYF

j_gene: TRBJ1-1
abundance: NA
d_gene: NA
v_gene: TRBV7-8
CDR3nt: TGTGCCAGCAGCTTAAAAGTATGGGACACTGAAGCTTTCTTT
CDR3aa: CASSLKVWDTEAFF

j_gene: TRBJ2-3
abundance: NA
d_gene: NA
v_gene: TRBV5-1
CDR3nt: TGCGCCAGCAGCCCTTGGGGCTTAGAGGCAGATACGCAGTATTTT
CDR3aa: CASSPWGLEADTQYF

j_gene: TRBJ2-5
abundance: NA
d_gene: NA
v_gene: TRBV20-1
CDR3nt: TGCAGTGCTAGAGTCGGTGGGACCCAGTACTTC
CDR3aa: CSARVGGTQYF

j_gene: TRBJ1-2
abundance: NA
d_gene: NA
v_gene: TRBV30
CDR3nt: TGTGCCTGGAGTCAGGGTTACTATGGCTACACCTTC
CDR3aa: CAWSQGYYGYTF

j_gene: TRBJ2-3
abundance: few
d_gene: NA
v_gene: TRBV27
CDR3nt: TGTGCCAGCAGTTCGCTTTCTGGGTTGGCAGGGCCAACAGATACGCAGTATTTT
CDR3aa: CASSSLSGLAGPTDTQYF

j_gene: TRBJ2-1
abundance: NA
d_gene: NA
v_gene: TRBV10-3
CDR3nt: TGTGCCATCAGTGAGAGCATCGGCACCTCCTACAATGAGCAGTTCTTC
CDR3aa: CAISESIGTSYNEQFF

j_gene: TRBJ2-5
abundance: NA
d_gene: NA
v_gene: TRBV6-6
CDR3nt: TGTGCCAGCAGCCCCAACCCTGGAGCCCAGTACTTC
CDR3aa: CASSPNPGAQYF

j_gene: TRBJ2-2
abundance: NA
d_gene: NA
v_gene: TRBV2
CDR3nt: TGTGCCAGCAGTGAGACGGGACCTGCGAACACCGGGGAGCTGTTTTTT
CDR3aa: CASSETGPANTGELFF

j_gene: TRBJ1-1
abundance: NA
d_gene: NA
v_gene: TRBV6-6
CDR3nt: TGTGCCAGCAGTTACGTTGGAGCACTTGGCACTGAAGCTTTCTTT
CDR3aa: CASSYVGALGTEAFF

j_gene: TRBJ1-1
abundance: NA
d_gene: NA
v_gene: TRBV7-3
CDR3nt: TGTGCCAGCAGCTTAGGGAGGCCAGGGCCCACTGAAGCTTTCTTT
CDR3aa: CASSLGRPGPTEAFF

j_gene: TRBJ1-1
abundance: few
d_gene: NA
v_gene: TRBV5-4
CDR3nt: TGTGCCAGCAGCTTGGCGGCACAGAACACTGAAGCTTTCTTT
CDR3aa: CASSLAAQNTEAFF

j_gene: TRBJ2-3
abundance: few
d_gene: TRBD2
v_gene: TRBV15
CDR3nt: TGTGCCACCAGCAGAAATAGCGGGGGTGGCGATACGCAGTATTTT
CDR3aa: CATSRNSGGGDTQYF

j_gene: TRBJ2-2
abundance: NA
d_gene: NA
v_gene: TRBV6-5
CDR3nt: TGTGCCAGCAGTCCCAGGGGCACCGGGGAGCTGTTTTTT
CDR3aa: CASSPRGTGELFF

j_gene: TRBJ1-2
abundance: few
d_gene: TRBD1
v_gene: TRBV18
CDR3nt: TGTGCCAGCTCATTACAGACAGGGTGGTATGGCTACACCTTC
CDR3aa: CASSLQTGWYGYTF

j_gene: TRBJ1-1
abundance: NA
d_gene: NA
v_gene: TRBV30
CDR3nt: TGTGCCTGGAGGGGCGGAGGACGCAGGGTGGGTGAAGCTTTCTTT
CDR3aa: CAWRGGGRRVGEAFF

j_gene: TRBJ1-6
abundance: few
d_gene: TRBD1
v_gene: TRBV27
CDR3nt: TGTGCCAGCAGTCCCGGACAGGGTCAAACCTATAATTCACCCCTCCACTTT
CDR3aa: CASSPGQGQTYNSPLHF

j_gene: TRBJ1-3
abundance: NA
d_gene: NA
v_gene: TRBV30
CDR3nt: TGTGCCTGGACCCCAGGAAGCTCTGGAAACACCATATATTTT
CDR3aa: CAWTPGSSGNTIYF

j_gene: TRBJ1-6
abundance: few
d_gene: TRBD1
v_gene: TRBV7-8
CDR3nt: TGTGCCAGCAGCCCTGGGACAGCTAACGGTTCACCCCTCCACTTT
CDR3aa: CASSPGTANGSPLHF

j_gene: TRBJ2-2
abundance: few
d_gene: NA
v_gene: TRBV27
CDR3nt: TGTGCCAGCAGTTTATCCAGGGTTGCCACCGGGGAGCTGTTTTTT
CDR3aa: CASSLSRVATGELFF

j_gene: TRBJ2-3
abundance: NA
d_gene: NA
v_gene: TRBV15
CDR3nt: TGTGCCACCAGCAGAGGGGCAAGTTACACAGATACGCAGTATTTT
CDR3aa: CATSRGASYTDTQYF

j_gene: TRBJ1-1
abundance: few
d_gene: NA
v_gene: TRBV7-9
CDR3nt: TGTGCCAGCAGCTTAGGCAACATGAACACTGAAGCTTTCTTT
CDR3aa: CASSLGNMNTEAFF

j_gene: TRBJ1-1
abundance: NA
d_gene: NA
v_gene: TRBV30
CDR3nt: TGTGCCTGGAGCGGGGTCGGCAGGCGTGCTGAAGCTTTCTTT
CDR3aa: CAWSGVGRRAEAFF

j_gene: TRBJ2-3
abundance: few
d_gene: NA
v_gene: TRBV27
CDR3nt: TGTGCCAGCAGTTTATTTGAAAGCACAGATACGCAGTATTTT
CDR3aa: CASSLFESTDTQYF

j_gene: TRBJ1-1
abundance: NA
d_gene: NA
v_gene: TRBV6-1
CDR3nt: TGTGCCAGCAGTGAACCACTACTTTGGGCTTTCTTT
CDR3aa: CASSEPLLWAFF

j_gene: TRBJ2-5
abundance: few
d_gene: TRBD1
v_gene: TRBV5-1
CDR3nt: TGCGCCAGCAGCCGGAACAGGGGCGGGGAGACCCAGTACTTC
CDR3aa: CASSRNRGGETQYF

j_gene: TRBJ1-2
abundance: NA
d_gene: NA
v_gene: TRBV7-9
CDR3nt: TGTGCCAGCTATTCTAACCGGGGGGGCGGCTACACCTTC
CDR3aa: CASYSNRGGGYTF

j_gene: TRBJ2-5
abundance: NA
d_gene: NA
v_gene: TRBV11-1
CDR3nt: TGTGCCAGCAGCAGGGCGGGACGACAACTTCAAGAGACCCAGTACTTC
CDR3aa: CASSRAGRQLQETQYF

j_gene: TRBJ1-4
abundance: NA
d_gene: NA
v_gene: TRBV9
CDR3nt: TGTGCCAGCAGCAACCCCTCGACAGGCCCTCTCGAAAAACTGTTTTTT
CDR3aa: CASSNPSTGPLEKLFF

j_gene: TRBJ1-4
abundance: few
d_gene: NA
v_gene: TRBV4-1
CDR3nt: TGCGCCAGCAGCCGGGAGAGTTGGGTTGAAAAACTGTTTTTT
CDR3aa: CASSRESWVEKLFF

j_gene: TRBJ2-7
abundance: NA
d_gene: NA
v_gene: TRBV30
CDR3nt: TGTGCCTGGAGTGTAAGTGGGGGGGCCAGAGACGAGCAGTACTTC
CDR3aa: CAWSVSGGARDEQYF

j_gene: TRBJ1-2
abundance: few
d_gene: NA
v_gene: TRBV7-9
CDR3nt: TGTGCCAGCAGCTTAAATATGGTCAGCTTC
CDR3aa: CASSLNMVSF

j_gene: TRBJ1-1
abundance: NA
d_gene: NA
v_gene: TRBV4-1
CDR3nt: TGCGCCAGCGGCAGGTTTGAGACCATGAACACTGAAGCTTTCTTT
CDR3aa: CASGRFETMNTEAFF

j_gene: TRBJ2-1
abundance: NA
d_gene: NA
v_gene: TRBV11-2
CDR3nt: TGTGCCAGCAGCCCGGGACAAGCCTACAATGAGCAGTTCTTC
CDR3aa: CASSPGQAYNEQFF

j_gene: TRBJ1-2
abundance: few
d_gene: NA
v_gene: TRBV29-1
CDR3nt: TGCAGCGTTGACAGACTTAACTATGGCTACACCTTC
CDR3aa: CSVDRLNYGYTF

j_gene: TRBJ2-5
abundance: NA
d_gene: NA
v_gene: TRBV6-6
CDR3nt: TGTGCCAGCACTCAGAGGGAGACCCAGTACTTC
CDR3aa: CASTQRETQYF

j_gene: TRBJ1-2
abundance: few
d_gene: NA
v_gene: TRBV19
CDR3nt: TGTGCCAGTAGTATAGGACGGCAGGCCCTCTATGGCTACACCTTC
CDR3aa: CASSIGRQALYGYTF

j_gene: TRBJ1-3
abundance: NA
d_gene: NA
v_gene: TRBV29-1
CDR3nt: TGCAGCGTTGAAGGACCCGGAAACACCATATATTTT
CDR3aa: CSVEGPGNTIYF

j_gene: TRBJ1-5
abundance: NA
d_gene: NA
v_gene: TRBV6-1
CDR3nt: TGTGCCAGCAGTGGTCAGAGAGATCAGCCCCAGCATTTT
CDR3aa: CASSGQRDQPQHF

j_gene: TRBJ1-2
abundance: once
d_gene: NA
v_gene: TRBV30
CDR3nt: TGTGCCTGGGCACCTTACTATGGCTACACCTTC
CDR3aa: CAWAPYYGYTF

j_gene: TRBJ1-2
abundance: NA
d_gene: NA
v_gene: TRBV4-1
CDR3nt: TGCGCCAGCAGCCAAGCTAGCGAGCTGATTGGCTACACCTTC
CDR3aa: CASSQASELIGYTF

j_gene: TRBJ1-5
abundance: few
d_gene: NA
v_gene: TRBV15
CDR3nt: TGTGCCACCAGCAGAGTTAATGTCATAGGGTCGGGCAATCAGCCCCAGCATTTT
CDR3aa: CATSRVNVIGSGNQPQHF

j_gene: TRBJ1-2
abundance: NA
d_gene: TRBD1
v_gene: TRBV30
CDR3nt: TGTGCCTGGAGTGTCGGGACAGGGACATACTATGGCTACACCTTC
CDR3aa: CAWSVGTGTYYGYTF

j_gene: TRBJ1-4
abundance: NA
d_gene: TRBD1
v_gene: TRBV27
CDR3nt: TGTGCCAGCAGTGTCGGACAGGTCCGAAATGAAAAACTGTTTTTT
CDR3aa: CASSVGQVRNEKLFF

j_gene: TRBJ1-3
abundance: NA
d_gene: NA
v_gene: TRBV2
CDR3nt: TGTGCCAGCAGCCCAGGGATTTACTCTGGAAACACCATATATTTT
CDR3aa: CASSPGIYSGNTIYF

j_gene: TRBJ1-2
abundance: few
d_gene: NA
v_gene: TRBV30
CDR3nt: TGTGCCTGGAGTGTTGCGGATGGCTACACCTTC
CDR3aa: CAWSVADGYTF

j_gene: TRBJ1-6
abundance: NA
d_gene: NA
v_gene: TRBV7-9
CDR3nt: TGTGCCAGCAGCTTAGGGTGGTCACAGGAAAATTCACCCCTCCACTTT
CDR3aa: CASSLGWSQENSPLHF

j_gene: TRBJ2-7
abundance: NA
d_gene: TRBD1
v_gene: TRBV6-5
CDR3nt: TGTGCCAGCAGATCTCCTACGACAGGGGACGAGCAGTACTTC
CDR3aa: CASRSPTTGDEQYF

j_gene: TRBJ2-2
abundance: NA
d_gene: NA
v_gene: TRBV30
CDR3nt: TGTGCCTGGAGTGTAACCGTGGGGGAGCTGTTTTTT
CDR3aa: CAWSVTVGELFF

j_gene: TRBJ1-1
abundance: few
d_gene: NA
v_gene: TRBV6-5
CDR3nt: TGTGCCAGCAGTTACCGGGACACCTACACTGAAGCTTTCTTT
CDR3aa: CASSYRDTYTEAFF

j_gene: TRBJ1-6
abundance: NA
d_gene: NA
v_gene: TRBV2
CDR3nt: TGTGCCAGCGTGGACAGAAATTCACCCCTCCACTTT
CDR3aa: CASVDRNSPLHF

j_gene: TRBJ2-2
abundance: few
d_gene: NA
v_gene: TRBV29-1
CDR3nt: TGCAGCGTTGGGGAGACTCAAGGCACCGGGGAGCTGTTTTTT
CDR3aa: CSVGETQGTGELFF